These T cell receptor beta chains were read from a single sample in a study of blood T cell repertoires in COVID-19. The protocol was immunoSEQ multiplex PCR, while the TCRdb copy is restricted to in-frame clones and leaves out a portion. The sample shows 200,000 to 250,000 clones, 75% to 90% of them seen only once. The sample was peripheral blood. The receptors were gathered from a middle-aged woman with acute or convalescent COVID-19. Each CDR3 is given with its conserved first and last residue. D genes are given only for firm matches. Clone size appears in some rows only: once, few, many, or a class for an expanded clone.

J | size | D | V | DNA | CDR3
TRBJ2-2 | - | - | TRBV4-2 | TGTGCCAGCAGCCCTCCGGGACAAATAAACACCGGGGAGCTGTTTTTT | CASSPPGQINTGELFF
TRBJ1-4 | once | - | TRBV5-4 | TGTGCCAGCAGCTCGGGATCAACTAATGAAAAACTGTTTTTT | CASSSGSTNEKLFF
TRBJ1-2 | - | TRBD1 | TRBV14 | TGTGCCAGCAGGTATCTAAGCCGGGACAGGGTACGCTACACCTTC | CASRYLSRDRVRYTF
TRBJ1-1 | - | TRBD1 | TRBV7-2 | TGTGCCAGCAGCTTGGTCGGGACAGGGTTAGAGGGTTTCTTT | CASSLVGTGLEGFF
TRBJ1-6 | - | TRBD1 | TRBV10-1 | TGCGCCAGCCAGGGACAGGCAAATTCACCCCTCCACTTT | CASQGQANSPLHF
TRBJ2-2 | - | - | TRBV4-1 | TGCGCCAGCAGCCCCAGACTAGTGGGCACCGGGGAGCTGTTTTTT | CASSPRLVGTGELFF
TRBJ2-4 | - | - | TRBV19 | TGTGCCAGTAGTATCCGACACAGTCAGAGCATTCAGTACTTC | CASSIRHSQSIQYF
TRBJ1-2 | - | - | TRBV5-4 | TGTGCCAGCAGCTTGGCGACAGACCTCAACTATGGCTACACCTTC | CASSLATDLNYGYTF
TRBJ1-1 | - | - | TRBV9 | TGTGCCAGCAGCCCCCGGTTAGGGGGGGAGGCTGAAGCTTTCTTT | CASSPRLGGEAEAFF
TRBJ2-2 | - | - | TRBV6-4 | TGTGCCAGCAGTGCTGGGGGGGCGCAGGACACCGGGGAGCTGTTTTTT | CASSAGGAQDTGELFF
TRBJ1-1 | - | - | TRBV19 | TGTGCCAGTAGTCGCGCGGCCGTCGGCTCAGAAGCTTTCTTT | CASSRAAVGSEAFF
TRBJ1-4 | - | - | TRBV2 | TGTGCCAGCAGCGGCAGTACAGGGTCGGGTGAAAAACTGTTTTTT | CASSGSTGSGEKLFF
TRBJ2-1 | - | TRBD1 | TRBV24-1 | TGTGCCACCAGTGCAGCCGGGACAGGGGGCTCAAATGAGCAGTTCTTC | CATSAAGTGGSNEQFF
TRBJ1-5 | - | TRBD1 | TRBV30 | TGTGCCTGGATGGGACAGGGAAATCAGCCCCAGCATTTT | CAWMGQGNQPQHF
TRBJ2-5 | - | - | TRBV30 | TGTGCCTGGACTAATCGGGAGACCCAGTACTTC | CAWTNRETQYF
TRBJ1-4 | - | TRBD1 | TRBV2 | TGTGCCAGCAGTCGGGAACAGGGGAATAATGAAAAACTGTTTTTT | CASSREQGNNEKLFF
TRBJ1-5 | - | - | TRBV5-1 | TGCGCCAGCAGCTTGGACAGTAGCAATCAGCCCCAGCATTTT | CASSLDSSNQPQHF
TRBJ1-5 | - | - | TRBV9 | TGTGCCAGCAGCGTATCAGGTAATCAGCCCCAGCATTTT | CASSVSGNQPQHF
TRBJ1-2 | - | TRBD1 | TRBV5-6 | TGTGCCAGCAGCAGAGGAAGACAGGGAACCTATGGCTACACCTTC | CASSRGRQGTYGYTF
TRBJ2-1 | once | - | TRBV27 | TGTGCCAGCGGCGGGGCTGGCGGGTCCTACAATGAGCAGTTCTTC | CASGGAGGSYNEQFF
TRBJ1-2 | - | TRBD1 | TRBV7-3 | TGTGCCAGCAGCTCGGGACAGGAGATTAACTATGGCTACACCTTC | CASSSGQEINYGYTF
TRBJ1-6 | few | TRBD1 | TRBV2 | TGTGCCAGCAGTGAAAGACAGGGCGGGGATAATTCACCCCTCCACTTT | CASSERQGGDNSPLHF
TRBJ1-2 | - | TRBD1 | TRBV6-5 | TGTGCCAGCAACAGGGGCCATAACTATGGCTACACCTTC | CASNRGHNYGYTF
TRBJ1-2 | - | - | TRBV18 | TGTGCCAGCTCACCGTCAGTGAACTATGGCTACACCTTC | CASSPSVNYGYTF
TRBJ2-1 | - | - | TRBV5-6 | TGTGCCAGCAGCCCCCGTGGAGGGCAGCTCAGGCGGAATGAGCAGTTCTTC | CASSPRGGQLRRNEQFF
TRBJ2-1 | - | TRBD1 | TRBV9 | TGTGCCAGCAGCCCCGGGACAGGGGTCTACAATGAGCAGTTCTTC | CASSPGTGVYNEQFF
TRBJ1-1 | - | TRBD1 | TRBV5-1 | TGCGCCAGCAGCACCAACACAGGGGGATTCGAAGCTTTCTTT | CASSTNTGGFEAFF
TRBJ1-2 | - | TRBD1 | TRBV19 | TGTGCCAGTAGCAGGACAGGGAACTATGGCTACACCTTC | CASSRTGNYGYTF
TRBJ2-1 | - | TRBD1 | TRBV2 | TGTGCCAGCCCCGGGACAGAGTCCTCCTACAATGAGCAGTTCTTC | CASPGTESSYNEQFF
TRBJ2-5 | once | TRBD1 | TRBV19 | TGTGCCAGTAGTATAGATAGGACAGGGAGGCGGGAGACCCAGTACTTC | CASSIDRTGRRETQYF
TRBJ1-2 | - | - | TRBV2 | TGTGCCAGCAGTGTGGAGAGACAGGCGCGGGCCTATGGCTACACCTTC | CASSVERQARAYGYTF
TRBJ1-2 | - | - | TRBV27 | TGTGCCAGCAGTTTACGACAGACCCCTAACTATGGCTACACCTTC | CASSLRQTPNYGYTF
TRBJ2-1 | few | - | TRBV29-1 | TGCAGCGTTGAGTTCGGGCGAGGGGGCAATGAGCAGTTCTTC | CSVEFGRGGNEQFF